This TCR beta chain is drawn from a study of T-cell memory formation after mild COVID-19. A remark on this clonotype: Its antigen is not known.

Germline loops: CDR1 MGHRA, CDR2 YSYEKL. The CDR3 sequence is 14 residues long. V was pared by 1 base and J by 8 bases, with 4 bases of the junction left unmatched. Via MiXCR, TCRdb re-called the 5' RACE reads, giving one row per CDR3 protein. The profile shows nearly 110,000 distinct CDR3 sequences, about 15% of them singletons. Regarding the study as a whole: Contracting clones from day 15 to 85 had balanced CD4/CD8; later expanders favoured CD4+.

The clonotype was recovered from a man between 18 and 35 years old who had mild COVID-19 (a few samples of this study predate the infection). Cell type and time point are not known. Material: PBMCs or a T cell subset sorted from them (not recorded which). The V and J genes are TRBV4-1 and TRBJ1-2; TRBD1 aligns across 10 bases. The DNA for the CDR3 is TGCGCCAGCAGCCAAGCTGGGGACAGGGGCGGCTACACCTTC. It yields the protein CASSQAGDRGGYTF.